This record concerns one TCR beta chain sequence. Its antigen is as yet unknown. Trimming cost V 2 bases and J 8 bases; bases outside gene matches: 2. Germline lookup yields CDR1 LNHDA and CDR2 SQIVND (reference sequence). The CDR3 consists of 13 residues. This record comes from a study of post-analysis software for immune sequencing data. Turning to the study itself: The study covered relapsing-remitting, secondary progressive and progressive-relapsing courses of multiple sclerosis.

Unique molecular identifiers were built into the TCR beta cDNA libraries. Starting from about 1 to 10 million T cells, the study yielded about half a million cDNA molecules. Using its own MiXCR run on the PCR reads, TCRdb lists one record per CDR3 protein. The table shows about 190,000 distinct CDR3 sequences, with 29% occurring only once. Findings and caveats of the study: When compared against controls, multiple sclerosis patients showed significantly lower normalized Chao1 diversity. Samples from a shared batch, those prepared together, strongly co-clustered by F measure. About five TRBV segments, including TRBV5-6, TRBV5-1 and TRBV20-1, were more frequent in patients than controls.

Sequencing input: blood. This clonotype originated in a girl younger than 18 with multiple sclerosis. The gene calls are TRBV19 and TRBJ2-1; TRBD1 aligns across 8 bases. CDR3 DNA sequence: TGTGCCAGTAGTATAACAGGGGGGCATGAGCAGTTCTTC. Encoded protein: CASSITGGHEQFF.